Presented here are 29 T cell receptor beta chains from one specimen sequenced in a study of blood T cell repertoires in COVID-19. Generated by immunoSEQ multiplex PCR, the TCRdb table keeps only in-frame clones and is missing some. The table has about 140,000 clones, 65% to 80% seen once. Material: peripheral blood. The receptors stem from a man aged 45-65 years with acute or convalescent COVID-19.

The chain carries TRBV18 and TRBJ1-1, with D maybe TRBD1 (6 bases). Germline values: CDR1 KGHSH, CDR2 LQKENI. V was cut by 3 bases and J by 8 bases, with 19 bases left in between. The CDR3 extends over 15 amino acids. CDR3 nucleotides: TGTGCCAGCTCACCGGGATTGGCAGGGGTTGCGGAAGCTTTCTTT. Encoded protein: CASSPGLAGVAEAFF. The full variable domain, in which reference TRBV18 and TRBJ1-1 provide the parts outside the CDR3, is NAGVMQNPRHLVRRRGQEARLRCSPMKGHSHVYWYRQLPEEGLKFMVYLQKENIIDESGMPKERFSAEFPKEGPSILRIQQVVRGDSAAYFCASSPGLAGVAEAFFGQGTRLTVV.

This clone was recorded a few times. The chain combines TRBV11-2 with TRBJ2-5; D ambiguous. Trimming took 1 base from V and 1 from J, leaving 10 bases between them. The CDR3 is 15 residues long. CDR1 and CDR2 (germline): SGHAT, FQNNGV. The chain's CDR3 is CASSLVAAFQETQYF. The CDR3 DNA sequence: TGTGCCAGCAGCTTAGTGGCCGCCTTCCAAGAGACCCAGTACTTC.

V usage is TRBV2 and J usage is TRBJ1-5, with TRBD1 matching 9 bases. This CDR3 spans 15 amino acids. The germline gives CDR1 SNHLY, CDR2 FYNNEI. J was trimmed by 7 bases and V by 6 bases; bases with no gene match: 10. CDR3 nucleotide sequence: TGTGCCAGCAGGGCTTCACAGGGGGCGCGGCAGCCCCAGCATTTT. This codes for CASRASQGARQPQHF. The full variable domain, its missing parts supplied by reference TRBV2 and TRBJ1-5, is EPEVTQTPSHQVTQMGQEVILRCVPISNHLYFYWYRQILGQKVEFLVSFYNNEISEKSEIFDDQFSVERPDGSNFTLKIRSTKLEDSAMYFCASRASQGARQPQHFGDGTRLSIL.

The chain recombines TRBV27 with TRBJ1-6, with D possibly TRBD1 on 6 matching bases. The V gene's germline CDR1 is MNHEY and CDR2 SMNVEV (reference sequence). The ends were cut back, 4 bases at V and 9 bases at J, with 19 bases in the middle. This CDR3 is 16 amino acids long. The CDR3 coding sequence is TGTGCCAGCAGTTCCGAACCTCAGGGGATCGGTTCACCCCTCCACTTT. Its protein product is CASSSEPQGIGSPLHF.

The J gene is TRBJ1-3, the V gene TRBV9; D unclear. The CDR3 spans 15 residues. V dropped 4 bases and J dropped 0 bases, with 11 bases sitting between them. Germline V CDR1 and CDR2: SGDLS, YYNGEE. The DNA for the CDR3 is TGTGCCAGCAGCAAGGGAGGAGTCTCTGGAAACACCATATATTTT. It translates to CASSKGGVSGNTIYF.

The chain combines TRBV9 with TRBJ1-3, with D uncertain. CDR1 SGDLS and CDR2 YYNGEE come from the germline V gene. The CDR3 loop spans 15 amino acids. Deletions cut 3 bases from V and 0 bases from J, with 10 bases between. The CDR3 sequence is CASSGGQSSGNTIYF. In DNA form, the CDR3 reads TGTGCCAGCAGCGGAGGGCAGAGCTCTGGAAACACCATATATTTT. The complete variable domain, with remaining parts taken from reference TRBV9 and TRBJ1-3, reads DSGVTQTPKHLITATGQRVTLRCSPRSGDLSVYWYQQSLDQGLQFLIQYYNGEERAKGNILERFSAQQFPDLHSELNLSSLELGDSALYFCASSGGQSSGNTIYFGEGSWLTVV.

This chain uses TRBV18 with TRBJ2-7; 7 bases line up with TRBD1. The J segment lost 7 bases and the V segment lost 2 bases, leaving 14 bases of the junction unmatched. Germline V gene lookup returns CDR1 KGHSH and CDR2 LQKENI. This CDR3 has 16 residues. CDR3 region: CASSPSTGTTGREQYF. The CDR3 DNA follows: TGTGCCAGCTCACCATCGACAGGGACAACAGGGCGGGAGCAGTACTTC. Complete variable domain (other parts from reference TRBV18 and TRBJ2-7): NAGVMQNPRHLVRRRGQEARLRCSPMKGHSHVYWYRQLPEEGLKFMVYLQKENIIDESGMPKERFSAEFPKEGPSILRIQQVVRGDSAAYFCASSPSTGTTGREQYFGPGTRLTVT.

This chain uses TRBV3-1 (or the pseudogene TRBV3-2) with TRBJ1-2, with TRBD1 as a possible D gene (5 bases). V was shortened by 1 base and J by 3 bases, with 12 bases between the two germline ends. There are 15 residues in the CDR3. The germline V gene has CDR1 LGHDT and CDR2 YNNKEL (reference sequence). For the CDR3, the DNA is TGTGCCAGCAGCCAAGTGGGGGGGTCGGACTATGGCTACACCTTC. Translating it yields CASSQVGGSDYGYTF.

V and J are TRBV2 and TRBJ1-5, with D unresolved. The CDR3 loop spans 12 amino acids. Trimming removed 1 base from V and 7 bases from J, with 5 bases in between. Germline V gene sequence: CDR1 SNHLY, CDR2 FYNNEI. The CDR3 protein is CASSEGRQPQHF. The DNA of the CDR3 is TGTGCCAGCAGTGAAGGGAGGCAGCCCCAGCATTTT.

This clone was seen ten or more times. This rearrangement joins TRBV10-3 to TRBJ2-7, with 9 bases lining up with TRBD1. CDR3 size: 19 residues. The junction had 14 bases not matched to a gene; V was cut back by 0 bases and J by 2 bases. Germline V lookup: CDR1 ENHRY, CDR2 SYGVKD. The CDR3 is CAISESIVVRDRATYEQYF. CDR3 coding DNA: TGTGCCATCAGTGAGTCGATTGTCGTCCGGGACAGGGCTACCTACGAGCAGTACTTC.

This chain links TRBV28 with TRBJ1-5, with D possibly TRBD1 on 5 matching bases. Germline V gives CDR1 MDHEN, CDR2 SYDVKM. V shed 5 bases and J shed 7 bases, with 12 bases lying between them. CDR3 length equals 13 residues. CDR3 loop: CASSPGGRQPQHF. The CDR3 DNA follows: TGTGCCAGCAGTCCCGGGGGGAGGCAGCCCCAGCATTTT.

The V and J genes are TRBV13 and TRBJ2-3; D unclear. Trimming pared 5 bases from V and 4 bases from J, leaving 13 bases between. Looked up from germline, CDR1 is PRHDT and CDR2 is FYEKMQ (reference sequence). The CDR3 consists of 14 residues. CDR3 in DNA: TGTGCCAGCAGCCCCCTATTTGTCGCAGATACGCAGTATTTT. It encodes CASSPLFVADTQYF.

This CDR3 reads CAWSQGQRDTQYF. In DNA, the CDR3 is TGTGCCTGGAGTCAGGGGCAGCGAGATACGCAGTATTTT. The chain combines TRBV30 with TRBJ2-3, with D tentatively TRBD1 (6 bases). Trimming removed 2 bases at V and 5 bases at J, with 11 bases between. CDR1 GTSNPN and CDR2 SVGIG come from the germline V gene (reference sequence). The CDR3 loop spans 13 amino acids.

The genes are TRBV6-5 and TRBJ2-2; 8 bases align to TRBD1. Germline V gives CDR1 MNHEY, CDR2 SVGAGI. The CDR3 loop spans 14 amino acids. The J segment lost 5 bases and the V segment lost 6 bases, leaving 5 bases of the junction unmatched. The CDR3 loop is CASRPGQDTGELFF. As DNA, the CDR3 is TGTGCCAGCAGACCGGGACAGGATACCGGGGAGCTGTTTTTT.

In this sample, this clone turned up a few times. The rearrangement uses TRBV5-4 and TRBJ1-2; 10 bases match TRBD1. The CDR3 is 14 amino acids. Germline V gives CDR1 SGHNT, CDR2 YYREEE (reference sequence). V lost 0 bases and J lost 7; bases outside the gene matches: 3. The CDR3 DNA sequence: TGTGCCAGCAGCTTGGCCGGGACAGGGGCTGGCTACACCTTC. Translated, it gives CASSLAGTGAGYTF. Based on the CDR3 plus reference TRBV5-4 and TRBJ1-2, the full variable domain is ETGVTQSPTHLIKTRGQQVTLRCSSQSGHNTVSWYQQALGQGPQFIFQYYREEENGRGNFPPRFSGLQFPNYSSELNVNALELDDSALYLCASSLAGTGAGYTFGSGTRLTVV.

The chain couples TRBV5-1 to TRBJ2-7, with D possibly matching TRBD1 (6 bases). Trimming removed 5 bases from V and 6 bases from J, with 18 bases in between. The length of the CDR3 is 14 residues. Germline V gene lookup returns CDR1 SGHRS and CDR2 YFSETQ. As DNA, the CDR3 is TGCGCCAGCAGTGCTACAGGGTCCCCTGGCGAGCAGTACTTC. It is translated as CASSATGSPGEQYF.

The chain uses TRBV20-1 and TRBJ1-2; possibly TRBD1 for D (6 bases). Per the germline V gene, CDR1 is DFQATT and CDR2 is SNEGSKA (reference sequence). This CDR3 is built from 14 residues. The V and J ends lost 3 bases and 4 bases respectively, with 15 bases between them. CDR3 bases: TGCAGTGCTAGTCTCCCAGGGGATGGCTATGGCTACACCTTC. Translated, it gives CSASLPGDGYGYTF.

The gene calls are TRBV11-2 and TRBJ2-2; 9 positions match TRBD1. In germline, CDR1 is SGHAT, CDR2 FQNNGV. CDR3 length: 16 residues. Unmatched junction bases numbered 1, after V lost 1 base and J lost 1 base. As DNA, the CDR3 is TGTGCCAGCAGCTTAGCGGGACAGGGGAACACCGGGGAGCTGTTTTTT. Translation gives CASSLAGQGNTGELFF.

The chain joins TRBV4-2 to TRBJ1-6, with a possible D match to TRBD1 (6 bases). V lost 2 bases and J 6 bases, leaving 14 bases between the germline ends. Per the germline V gene, CDR1 is LGHNA and CDR2 is YNFKEQ. This CDR3 has 16 amino acids. The CDR3 reads CASSQNTGIGNSPLHF. Written as DNA, the CDR3 is TGTGCCAGCAGCCAAAACACAGGGATTGGTAATTCACCCCTCCACTTT.

The CDR3 here is CAWSYTGGRSGELFF. As DNA, the CDR3 is TGTGCCTGGAGTTACACAGGGGGCCGGTCCGGGGAGCTGTTTTTT. The J gene is TRBJ2-2, the V gene TRBV30; 9 bases are a match to TRBD1. Germline values: CDR1 GTSNPN, CDR2 SVGIG (reference sequence). The CDR3 spans 15 residues. V shed 2 bases and J 6 bases; nucleotides not matched to a gene: 7.

J is TRBJ1-5 and V is TRBV19; 7 bases fit TRBD1. The germline CDR1 and CDR2 sequences are LNHDA and SQIVND (reference sequence). Trimming cost V 7 bases and J 4 bases; bases outside gene matches: 7. The CDR3 covers 14 residues. The CDR3 sequence: CASTTGTENQPQHF. CDR3 nucleotide sequence: TGTGCCAGTACCACCGGGACAGAAAATCAGCCCCAGCATTTT.

The CDR3 loop is CAIMAFGGGGYTGELFF. The CDR3 DNA is TGTGCCATCATGGCTTTTGGCGGCGGGGGGTACACCGGGGAGCTGTTTTTT. This chain joins TRBV10-3 and TRBJ2-2; TRBD2 matches 8 bases. Losses at the gene ends were 7 bases for V and 3 bases for J; bases not matched to a gene: 13. CDR1 is ENHRY, CDR2 SYGVKD, per germline. The CDR3 has 17 residues.

The chain employs TRBV5-1 and TRBJ2-5, with D possibly TRBD2 on 5 matching bases. CDR3 length equals 15 residues. Trimming removed 1 base from V and 2 bases from J, with 12 bases in between. Per germline, CDR1 SGHRS and CDR2 YFSETQ. The CDR3 loop is CASSLNGMGQETQYF. The CDR3 DNA follows: TGCGCCAGCAGCTTGAACGGGATGGGGCAAGAGACCCAGTACTTC.

This rearrangement joins TRBV25-1 to TRBJ1-6, with D perhaps TRBD1 (6 bases). Per germline, CDR1 MGHDK and CDR2 SYGVNS. Trimming left V 7 bases short and J 8 bases short, with 12 bases between. The CDR3 contains 13 residues. The CDR3 DNA follows: TGTGCCAGCACACAGGGTCCAGATTCACCCCTCCACTTT. It yields the protein CASTQGPDSPLHF.

This clone was recorded once. The junction departs from the called germline gene at one end, perhaps through a read error. The sample carries other DNA sequences with the same CDR3. The chain uses TRBV2 and TRBJ2-7; weak D call: TRBD2 (5 bases). From germline, CDR1 is SNHLY and CDR2 FYNNEI. This CDR3 has 15 amino acids. CDR3 DNA: TGTGCCAGCAGTGAGGAAAGACCTAGCTCCTACGAGCAGTACTTT. Translated, it gives CASSEERPSSYEQYF.

This chain uses TRBV5-6 with TRBJ1-1; TRBD1 is a possible D gene (5 bases). Trimming pared 1 base from V and 0 bases from J, leaving 22 bases between. This CDR3 is 19 amino acids long. Germline assignment: CDR1 SGHDT and CDR2 YYEEEE. In DNA form, the CDR3 reads TGTGCCAGCAGCTTGTATGTTATATGGGCCCAGGGAATGAACACTGAAGCTTTCTTT. It yields the protein CASSLYVIWAQGMNTEAFF.

This clone was counted a few times. The chain employs TRBV7-3 and TRBJ1-2, with 8 bases lining up with TRBD1. The V gene end was trimmed by 6 bases and the J gene end by 4 bases; junction bases not matched to a gene: 7. The germline V gene has CDR1 SGHTA and CDR2 FQGTGA. CDR3 length equals 14 residues. The DNA of the CDR3 is TGTGCCAGCAGTCCGACCGGGACAGGCTATGGCTACACCTTC. This gives the protein CASSPTGTGYGYTF.

This clone occurred once. The J gene is TRBJ2-2, the V gene TRBV2, with TRBD1 as a possible D gene (6 bases). CDR3 length: 13 amino acids. The V end lost 6 bases, the J end lost 1 base, and 6 bases lay between the germline ends. Germline V gives CDR1 SNHLY, CDR2 FYNNEI. As DNA, the CDR3 is TGTGCCAGCAGGGACAGGAACACCGGGGAGCTGTTTTTT. It is translated as CASRDRNTGELFF.

The DNA for the CDR3 is TGCGCCAGCAGTGAGACGGCAGGGAACCAAGAGACCCAGTACTTC. As protein: CASSETAGNQETQYF. This chain joins TRBV10-1 and TRBJ2-5; D perhaps matches TRBD1 (5 bases). V lost 2 bases and J 0 bases, leaving 10 bases between the germline ends. The germline CDR1 and CDR2 sequences are WNHNN and SYGVQD (reference sequence). The CDR3 is 15 residues long.